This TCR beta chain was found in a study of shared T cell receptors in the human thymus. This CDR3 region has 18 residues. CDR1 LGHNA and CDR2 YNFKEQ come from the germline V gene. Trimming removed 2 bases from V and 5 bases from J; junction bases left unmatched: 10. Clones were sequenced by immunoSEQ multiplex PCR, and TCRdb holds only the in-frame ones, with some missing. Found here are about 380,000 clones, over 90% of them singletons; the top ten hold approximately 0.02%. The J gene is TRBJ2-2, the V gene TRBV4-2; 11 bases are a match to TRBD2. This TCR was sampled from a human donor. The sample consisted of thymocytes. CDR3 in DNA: TGTGCCAGCAGCCAACCACGGGAACTAGCGGGAGAGACCGGGGAGCTGTTTTTT. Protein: CASSQPRELAGETGELFF.